This note documents a single T cell receptor (beta chain) sequence. Antigen: not known. This sample stems from a study of vaccination and CD4 T cells after COVID-19. The CDR3 covers 13 residues. With V trimmed by 4 bases and J by 6 bases, 6 bases remained unmatched. Germline V gene data show CDR1 as SGHRS and CDR2 as YFSETQ. Sequenced with the Oncomine TCR Beta short-read assay was DNA taken from cultured CD4+ T cells. TCRdb reprocessed the PCR reads via MiXCR and lists one record per CDR3 protein. The table includes some 9,000 distinct CDR3 sequences, around 37% detected once. Indicated treatment: roughly nine-day PBMC culture with coronavirus spike peptide pools or control peptides (ViraFEST assay). It was on days 3 and 7 that half the medium was replaced with fresh IL-2 medium.

This chain joins TRBV5-1 and TRBJ1-1; 7 bases fit TRBD1. This sequence was found in a human donor who had recovered from COVID-19. Sequencing was carried out using CD4+ T cells from blood, cultured in vitro. In nucleotides, the CDR3 is TGCGCCAGCAGCATAACAGGGGTTCCTGAAGCTTTCTTT. Its protein is CASSITGVPEAFF.